This T cell receptor beta chain comes out of a study of T-cell reconstitution after alpha-beta-depleted transplantation in children listed by TCRdb under 2016. Regarding the complete study: Using TCR repertoire profiling, the study quantitatively followed how T-cell immune reconstitution unfolded in children after TCRalphabeta/CD19-depleted allogeneic hematopoietic cell transplantation.

The CDR3 starts with the cysteine, ends with the phenylalanine, and has 12 residues. Kept here is only the CDR3 DNA, which spans 36 bases and is read in frame from base 1. CDR1 and CDR2, looked up from the germline V gene, are SQVTM and ANQGSEA. What the treatment or condition label conveys for this sample: allogeneic hematopoietic cell transplantation with graft depleted of TCRalphabeta T cells and CD19 B cells. The transplant recipients were children given TCRalphabeta/CD19-depleted allogeneic hematopoietic cell grafts. With regard to this clonotype: Its antigen target is currently unknown. Base qualities are not at hand, and no much larger clone is one base apart.

Library method: PCR. Sequenced on an Illumina HiSeq 2500. Molecular barcoding was employed in the preparation of TCR libraries, with unique molecular identifiers being used to normalize TCRbeta repertoire quantification. The public reads were reprocessed in TCRdb via fastp at Q25 and MiXCR, keeping in-frame beta chains. A single entry per CDR3 protein holds the most common genes and DNA from its merged rows. A total of about 540,000 distinct CDR3 sequences appear in this sample, more than 20% of them only once. The biggest ten clones account for about 35% of the sample. General findings and caveats noted by the study authors: The apparently early recovery of alphabetaT-cell counts about two months after transplant reportedly depended on only several hundred rapidly expanded clones that came from non-depleted graft cells. Over subsequent months, a decline in hyperexpanded clone frequencies was noted, and after one year, T-cell counts and TCRbeta diversity were mostly ascribed to newly produced T cells. The high TCRbeta diversity at day 60 in some patients was ascribed to recipient T cells and intrathymic progenitors that had survived conditioning.

In this chain, TRBV29-1 is recombined with TRBJ2-5, and 7 bases in between align with TRBD2. The source material was PBMCs, sampled before TCRalphabeta/CD19-depleted stem cell transplant. This sequence originates from a boy less than two years old with Wiskott-Aldrich syndrome, due to receive a stem cell transplant. The CDR3 reads as follows: CSGGGAQETQYF. Here is the DNA: TGCTCCGGGGGAGGGGCCCAAGAGACCCAGTACTTC.